The rows below give T cell receptor beta chains drawn from one sample of a study of PD-1 blockade in classical Hodgkin lymphoma. Sequencing used immunoSEQ multiplex PCR; TCRdb keeps in-frame clones, though not all of them. Among tens of thousands of clones listed, over 75% were seen once. The material sequenced was peripheral blood mononuclear cells (PBMCs), taken at baseline. All receptors come from a human donor with classical Hodgkin lymphoma. Both conserved end residues are part of each CDR3. D genes are given only for firm matches. Only some rows state a clone size, as once, few, many or a class for expanded clones.

v_call	clone_size	d_call	j_call	cdr3_aa	cdr3_nt
TRBV4-1	-	-	TRBJ1-2	CASSQDFAGVGGYTF	TGCGCCAGCAGCCAAGACTTTGCAGGGGTCGGGGGCTACACCTTC
TRBV27	-	TRBD2	TRBJ2-3	CASTFRLATDTQYF	TGTGCCAGCACCTTTAGACTAGCTACAGATACGCAGTATTTT
TRBV2	-	-	TRBJ1-5	CASSDWGYSNQPQHF	TGTGCCAGCAGTGATTGGGGTTATAGCAATCAGCCCCAGCATTTT
TRBV27	few	-	TRBJ1-4	CASSLFSRPDNEKLFF	TGTGCCAGCAGTTTATTCAGCAGACCCGATAATGAAAAACTGTTTTTT
TRBV20-1	-	-	TRBJ2-1	CSGRGLDEQFF	TGCAGTGGACGGGGGTTAGATGAGCAGTTCTTC
TRBV2	few	TRBD2	TRBJ2-7	CASSYPAGTRFQEQYF	TGTGCCAGCAGTTACCCCGCCGGGACTAGGTTTCAAGAGCAGTACTTC
TRBV6-5	-	-	TRBJ1-5	CASSAGTGVQPQHF	TGTGCCAGCAGTGCCGGGACGGGGGTACAGCCCCAGCATTTT
TRBV6-1	-	-	TRBJ1-6	CASSVGQGNSPLHF	TGTGCCAGCAGTGTTGGGCAGGGTAATTCACCCCTCCACTTT
TRBV4-3	-	-	TRBJ2-7	CASSHHRGTLSYEQYF	TGCGCCAGCAGCCACCACCGGGGTACCCTCTCCTACGAGCAGTACTTC
TRBV15	-	-	TRBJ1-2	CATSRVYGGPNYGYTF	TGTGCCACCAGCAGAGTATATGGGGGCCCCAACTATGGCTACACCTTC
TRBV27	-	-	TRBJ2-3	CASSNPRRSEGDTQYF	TGTGCCAGCAGTAATCCCAGGAGGTCTGAGGGAGATACGCAGTATTTT
TRBV25-1	-	TRBD2	TRBJ2-3	CASSERRGDNRF	TGTGCCAGCAGTGAACGGCGGGGGGACAATAGGTTT
TRBV4-3	-	-	TRBJ2-7	CASSQGLGGSYEQYF	TGCGCCAGCAGCCAAGGGTTAGGGGGGTCCTACGAGCAGTACTTC
TRBV9	-	-	TRBJ2-3	CASSVGVARRTDTQYF	TGTGCCAGCAGCGTAGGGGTAGCGCGGAGGACAGATACGCAGTATTTT
TRBV7-2	-	-	TRBJ2-1	CASSLATGYEQFF	TGTGCCAGCAGCTTAGCCACGGGTTATGAGCAGTTCTTC
TRBV7-3	-	TRBD2	TRBJ2-5	CASSLTPGGTQYF	TGTGCCAGCAGCTTAACCCCGGGGGGGACCCAGTACTTC
TRBV19	few	-	TRBJ2-3	CASSIDRTDTQYF	TGTGCCAGTAGTATAGATCGTACAGATACGCAGTATTTT
TRBV30	-	-	TRBJ2-1	CAWSQNNEQFF	TGTGCCTGGAGTCAAAACAATGAGCAGTTCTTC
TRBV29-1	-	TRBD1	TRBJ2-5	CSVEDPRDRVETQYF	TGCAGCGTTGAAGATCCGCGGGACAGGGTTGAGACCCAGTACTTC
TRBV4-1	-	-	TRBJ1-4	CASSPLHAREIGEKLFF	TGCGCCAGCAGCCCGCTCCACGCGCGGGAGATCGGTGAAAAACTGTTTTTT
TRBV5-6	-	-	TRBJ1-1	CASSLVSGSGTEAFF	TGTGCCAGCAGCTTGGTTTCTGGGAGTGGCACTGAAGCTTTCTTT
TRBV27	-	-	TRBJ2-5	CASSSGAGTSETQYF	TGTGCCAGCAGTTCCGGGGCAGGGACCTCAGAGACCCAGTACTTC
TRBV7-9	-	TRBD2	TRBJ2-5	CASSPAAGGQETQYF	TGTGCCAGCAGCCCGGCGGCGGGGGGACAAGAGACCCAGTACTTC
TRBV29-1	-	-	TRBJ2-3	CSVLGGATDTQYF	TGCAGCGTATTGGGGGGGGCCACAGATACGCAGTATTTT
TRBV11-2	few	-	TRBJ2-6	CASSLEGGAPSGANVLTF	TGTGCCAGCAGCTTAGAGGGCGGCGCCCCCTCTGGGGCCAACGTCCTGACTTTC
TRBV6-5	once	TRBD1	TRBJ1-1	CASSYYGQEPTEAFF	TGTGCCAGCAGTTACTACGGACAGGAGCCCACTGAAGCTTTCTTT
TRBV6-6	medium-sized	-	TRBJ2-6	CASSGANVLTF	TGTGCCAGCAGTGGGGCCAACGTCCTGACTTTC
TRBV30	-	-	TRBJ1-4	CAWNAKQLNEKLFF	TGTGCCTGGAACGCGAAACAGTTGAATGAAAAACTGTTTTTT
TRBV4-2	few	-	TRBJ2-7	CASSRGTGEGYEQYF	TGTGCCAGCAGCCGGGGGACGGGCGAGGGTTACGAGCAGTACTTC
TRBV7-2	-	-	TRBJ1-6	CASSLVEGFYNSPLHF	TGTGCCAGCAGCTTAGTAGAGGGCTTCTATAATTCACCCCTCCACTTT
TRBV7-9	-	-	TRBJ2-1	CASSLYSTPTYNEQFF	TGTGCCAGCAGCTTATATTCGACCCCCACCTACAATGAGCAGTTCTTC
TRBV4-3	-	TRBD2	TRBJ2-1	CASSQRGGMSYNEQFF	TGCGCCAGCAGCCAGCGGGGGGGCATGTCCTACAATGAGCAGTTCTTC
TRBV5-1	once	-	TRBJ2-5	CASSLEVAQETQYF	TGCGCCAGCAGCTTGGAAGTCGCCCAAGAGACCCAGTACTTC
TRBV25-1	-	TRBD2	TRBJ2-5	CASSEFGLAGQETQYF	TGTGCCAGCAGTGAATTCGGACTAGCGGGGCAAGAGACCCAGTACTTC
TRBV7-6	few	-	TRBJ2-7	CASSLGKSYEQYF	TGTGCCAGCAGCTTAGGCAAATCCTACGAGCAGTACTTC
TRBV5-1	-	-	TRBJ1-3	CASSLPGTGNTIYF	TGCGCCAGCAGCTTGCCAGGGACTGGAAACACCATATATTTT
TRBV14	-	-	TRBJ2-2	CASSQRGPSGELFF	TGTGCCAGCAGCCAGCGGGGGCCATCCGGGGAGCTGTTTTTT
TRBV10-3	-	TRBD1	TRBJ2-2	CATRQGLSTGELFF	TGTGCCACCCGACAGGGGTTGAGCACCGGGGAGCTGTTTTTT
TRBV19	-	-	TRBJ1-5	CASSPLKGRSNQPQHF	TGTGCCAGTAGCCCCCTTAAGGGAAGGAGCAATCAGCCCCAGCATTTT
TRBV9	once	-	TRBJ2-6	CASSVGRGLGSGANVLTF	TGTGCCAGCAGCGTAGGTCGAGGCCTGGGCTCTGGGGCCAACGTCCTGACTTTC
TRBV19	-	-	TRBJ1-6	CATSPGTGLGTLHF	TGTGCCACCTCTCCCGGCACAGGCCTGGGGACCCTCCACTTT
TRBV16	-	-	TRBJ2-3	CASSLSGSTDTQYF	TGTGCCAGCAGCCTGAGCGGAAGCACAGATACGCAGTATTTT
TRBV4-3	-	-	TRBJ1-2	CASSQEYVLEGTSYGYTF	TGCGCCAGCAGCCAAGAATACGTTTTGGAGGGAACCTCCTATGGCTACACCTTC
TRBV9	-	-	TRBJ1-1	CASSTTNSGRAFF	TGTGCCAGCAGCACGACGAATTCCGGGAGAGCTTTCTTT
TRBV7-9	-	-	TRBJ1-1	CASSQDRVPDEAFF	TGTGCCAGCAGCCAAGACCGAGTGCCCGACGAAGCTTTCTTT
TRBV4-3	-	-	TRBJ2-1	CASSQLTGAGEQFF	TGCGCCAGCAGCCAACTCACAGGTGCTGGGGAGCAGTTCTTC
TRBV7-9	-	TRBD2	TRBJ2-5	CASSLTSGGRVQETQYF	TGTGCCAGCAGCTTGACTAGCGGGGGGAGAGTCCAAGAGACCCAGTACTTC
TRBV5-4	few	TRBD2	TRBJ2-1	CASSREGQQTRRFF	TGTGCCTCGTCCAGGGAGGGCCAGCAAACTAGGAGGTTCTTC
TRBV4-3	few	-	TRBJ2-1	CASSQGDNEQFF	TGCGCCAGCAGCCAGGGGGATAATGAGCAGTTCTTC
TRBV18	-	-	TRBJ1-3	CASSPQGIAGNTIYF	TGTGCCAGCTCTCCTCAGGGGATCGCTGGAAACACCATATATTTT